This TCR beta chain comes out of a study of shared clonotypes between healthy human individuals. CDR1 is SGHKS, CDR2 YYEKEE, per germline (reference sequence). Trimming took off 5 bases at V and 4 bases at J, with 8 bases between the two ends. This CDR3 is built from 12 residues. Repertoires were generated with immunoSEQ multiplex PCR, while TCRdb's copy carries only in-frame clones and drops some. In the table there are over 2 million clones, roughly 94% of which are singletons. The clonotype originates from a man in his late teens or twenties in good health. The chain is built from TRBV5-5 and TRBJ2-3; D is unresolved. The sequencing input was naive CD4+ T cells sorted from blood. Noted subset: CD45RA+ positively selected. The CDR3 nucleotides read TGTGCCAGCAGACTCGAGGCAGATACGCAGTATTTT. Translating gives CASRLEADTQYF.